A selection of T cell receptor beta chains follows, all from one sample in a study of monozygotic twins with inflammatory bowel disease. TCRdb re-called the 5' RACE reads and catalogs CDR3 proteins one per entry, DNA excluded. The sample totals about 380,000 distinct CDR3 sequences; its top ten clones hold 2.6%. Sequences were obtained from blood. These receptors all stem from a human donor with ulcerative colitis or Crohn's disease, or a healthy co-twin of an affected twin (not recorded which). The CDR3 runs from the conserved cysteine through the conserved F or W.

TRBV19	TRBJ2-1	CASSKDRENEQFF
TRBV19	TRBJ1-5	CASSSLYRDSNQPQHF
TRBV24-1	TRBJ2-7	CATSDPSTQPYEQYF
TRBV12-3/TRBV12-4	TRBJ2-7	CASSFARGRGYEQYF
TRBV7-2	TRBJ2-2	CASSLQRGPNTGELFF
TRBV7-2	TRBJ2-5	CASTPSWGEETQYF
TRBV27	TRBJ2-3	CASSLGWRDTQYF
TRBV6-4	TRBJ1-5	CASSEGGRSNQPQHF
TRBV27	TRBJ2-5	CASSLGTGLYQETQYF
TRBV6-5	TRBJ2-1	CASSFGQGAFEQFF
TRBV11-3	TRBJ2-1	CASSGYGYDEQFF
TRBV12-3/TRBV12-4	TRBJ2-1	CASSHDRSLYNEQFF
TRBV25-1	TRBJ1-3	CASSSTGGNTIYF
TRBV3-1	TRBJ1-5	CASSQDRHLNQPQHF
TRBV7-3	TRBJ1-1	CASSVDPNTEAFF
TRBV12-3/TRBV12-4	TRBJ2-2	CASGTGANTGELFF
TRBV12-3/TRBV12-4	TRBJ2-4	CASSHRGQEAKNIQYF
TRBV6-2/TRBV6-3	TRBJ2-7	CASSYSRGRDEQYF
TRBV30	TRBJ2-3	CAWNLAGTGDTQYF
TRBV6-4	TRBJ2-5	CASSQTGTRKETQYF
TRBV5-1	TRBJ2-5	CASSFLSGTKETQYF
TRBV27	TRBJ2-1	CASSFASRLRYNEQFF
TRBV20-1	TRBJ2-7	CSARDSSGHEQYF
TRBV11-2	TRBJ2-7	CASSSGFLSYEQYF
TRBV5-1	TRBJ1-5	CASSYGGVRGNQPQHF
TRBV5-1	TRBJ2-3	CASSFGTGVGDTQYF
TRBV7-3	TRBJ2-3	CASSLNPTSGGRSITDTQYF
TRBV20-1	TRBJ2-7	CSASRGGRTYEQYF
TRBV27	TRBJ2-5	CASSYGRYRETQYF
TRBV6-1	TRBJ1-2	CASSEAPAGRYGYTF
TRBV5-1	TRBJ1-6	CASSPGTANSPLHF
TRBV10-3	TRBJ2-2	CAISPRESGELFF
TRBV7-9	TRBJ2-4	CASSTRQGPAKNIQYF
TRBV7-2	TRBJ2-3	CASASGGAGGDTQYF
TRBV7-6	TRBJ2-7	CASSLEQQGEQYF
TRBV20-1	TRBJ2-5	CSALQAPQETQYF
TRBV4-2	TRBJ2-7	CASSRLGTVSRGEQYF
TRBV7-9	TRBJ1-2	CASSTALSRSSYGYTF
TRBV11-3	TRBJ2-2	CASSLGTVPNTGELFF
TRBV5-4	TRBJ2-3	CASPSGGEADTQYF
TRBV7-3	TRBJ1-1	CASSLGPGMGNTEAFF
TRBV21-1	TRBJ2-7	CASSKYRSQKSYEQYF
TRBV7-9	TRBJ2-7	CASSLSKQGGYEQYF
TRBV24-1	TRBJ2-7	CATSDLSTGHYEQYF
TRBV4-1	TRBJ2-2	CASSLPFGTSGGKDTGELFF
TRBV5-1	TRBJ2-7	CASSLVQGHYEQYF
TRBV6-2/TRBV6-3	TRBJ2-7	CASTPPGEQSYEQYF
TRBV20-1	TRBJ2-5	CSADPGRNQETQYF
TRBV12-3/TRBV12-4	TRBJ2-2	CASSFPGLAGAGELFF
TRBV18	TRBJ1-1	CASSPVGADTEAFF
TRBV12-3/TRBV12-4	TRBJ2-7	CASSPREIPSEQYF
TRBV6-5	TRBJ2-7	CASRTSQRYEQYF